The entry below gives a single TCR beta chain sequence along with its context. Looked up from germline, CDR1 is MRHNA and CDR2 is SNTAGT. V dropped 2 bases and J dropped 6 bases, with 27 bases sitting between them. The CDR3 has 19 amino acids. These data come from a study of T cell changes during pregnancy in multiple sclerosis. Measured with immunoSEQ multiplex PCR; TCRdb has only the in-frame clones, and not every one. The table lists tens of thousands of clones, roughly 89% of them singletons, with roughly 5.2% in the top ten. Input material: peripheral blood from another person, used as feeder cells. The rearrangement uses TRBV6-4 and TRBJ2-3; a weak D match, TRBD2 (6 bases). The sequence derives from a human donor whose cells served as feeder cells for cultures in a pregnancy study. CDR3 nucleotide sequence: TGTGCCAGCAGTGACCCGATATCTCCTGGGGGGAGGAGCGGCGATACGCAGTATTTT. Amino acids: CASSDPISPGGRSGDTQYF.